These 5 T cell receptor beta chains originate from one sample sequenced in a study of T cell repertoires in cytomegalovirus infection. Antigens of these TCRs are unknown. MiXCR was run by TCRdb on the reads, yielding one entry per CDR3 protein. The sample records around 750,000 distinct CDR3 sequences, 30% to 35% being singletons. This specimen was cultured CD8+ T cells from PBMCs, taken from culture after CMV antigen stimulation. Receptors were obtained from a human donor in good health (CMV status not recorded). Some clones in this sample may be carry-over from other donors' samples.

In its sample, this clonotype was seen a few times. The chain has TRBV6-2 or TRBV6-3 and TRBJ1-2; no firm D call. This CDR3 comprises 15 residues. Trimming cost V 5 bases and J 2 bases, with 15 bases left between them. Germline CDR1 reads MNHEY; CDR2 reads SVGEGT. The CDR3 DNA sequence: TGTGCCAGCAGTCAGACCGGGCAATCGAACTATGGCTACACCTTC. Protein product: CASSQTGQSNYGYTF.

The V gene is TRBV4-1, the J gene TRBJ1-1; TRBD1 might be the D (6 bases). The germline V gene has CDR1 MGHRA and CDR2 YSYEKL. CDR3 length: 13 amino acids. Trimming stripped 7 bases from V and 5 bases from J, with 14 bases between. This chain's CDR3 is CASTREGVTEAFF. The CDR3 DNA reads as TGCGCCAGCACCCGGGAGGGGGTGACTGAAGCTTTCTTT.

This chain connects TRBV2 to TRBJ1-1, with a possible D match to TRBD1 (5 bases). Trimming cost V 7 bases and J 1 base, with 10 bases left between them. In germline, CDR1 is SNHLY, CDR2 FYNNEI. This CDR3 has 13 residues. In DNA form, the CDR3 reads TGTGCCAGCACCGGACACCCGAACACTGAAGCTTTCTTT. Its protein product is CASTGHPNTEAFF. The variable domain in full, with the rest retrieved from reference TRBV2 and TRBJ1-1, is EPEVTQTPSHQVTQMGQEVILRCVPISNHLYFYWYRQILGQKVEFLVSFYNNEISEKSEIFDDQFSVERPDGSNFTLKIRSTKLEDSAMYFCASTGHPNTEAFFGQGTRLTVV.

The chain employs TRBV5-6 and TRBJ2-5; the D is unclear. Trimming cost V 0 bases and J 2 bases, with 8 bases left between them. Germline V gene sequence: CDR1 SGHDT, CDR2 YYEEEE. The CDR3 runs 14 residues. The CDR3 DNA sequence: TGTGCCAGCAGCTTGGTAATGAATCAAGAGACCCAGTACTTC. Amino acids: CASSLVMNQETQYF. Based on the CDR3 plus reference TRBV5-6 and TRBJ2-5, the full variable domain is DAGVTQSPTHLIKTRGQQVTLRCSPKSGHDTVSWYQQALGQGPQFIFQYYEEEERQRGNFPDRFSGHQFPNYSSELNVNALLLGDSALYLCASSLVMNQETQYFGPGTRLLVL.

The chain combines TRBV19 with TRBJ2-3; TRBD2 agrees at 8 bases. Trimming took 6 bases from V and 0 from J; bases not matched to a gene: 5. Germline values: CDR1 LNHDA, CDR2 SQIVND (reference sequence). The CDR3 length is 15 residues. The CDR3 sequence: CASRRRGGSTDTQYF. The DNA for the CDR3 is TGTGCCAGTAGACGCCGGGGGGGTAGCACAGATACGCAGTATTTT.